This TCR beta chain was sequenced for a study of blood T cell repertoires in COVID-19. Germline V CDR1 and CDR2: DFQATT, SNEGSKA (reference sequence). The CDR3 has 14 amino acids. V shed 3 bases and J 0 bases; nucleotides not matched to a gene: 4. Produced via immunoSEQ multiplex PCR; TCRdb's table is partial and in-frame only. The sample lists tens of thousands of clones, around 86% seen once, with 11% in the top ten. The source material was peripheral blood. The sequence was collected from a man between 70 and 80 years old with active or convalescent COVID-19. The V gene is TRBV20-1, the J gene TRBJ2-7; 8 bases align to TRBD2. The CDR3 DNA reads TGCAGTGCTAGTGGAAGCGGGGGCTCCTACGAGCAGTACTTC. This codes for CSASGSGGSYEQYF.